This T cell receptor beta chain was identified in a study of blood T cell repertoires in COVID-19 (dated by TCRdb to about 2020). Turning to the overall study: Samples covering the acute and convalescent phases of COVID-19 were provided by collaborators in the United States, Italy and Spain. The samples were drawn from two sources: the first 160 participants of the ongoing ImmuneRACE study, and 950 to 1,500 subjects contributed by 6 global collaborators. Nearly every sample came with metadata listing a de-identified subject ID, COVID-19 status, age in years and sex. The material from the prospective study consisted of cDNA or gDNA derived from T cells, B-cell-depleted T cells, or PBMCs. A freely available public database, intended as a resource for researchers studying the immune response to SARS-CoV-2, is where the repertoires were released. Subjects who had been exposed to COVID-19, were actively infected with it, or had recovered from it provided the deeply sampled blood TCRbeta repertoires that made up the dataset. HLA class I and class II types, where available, came from metadata supplied by the sample provider rather than from assay-based typing.

Participants in the prospective study were enrolled through a virtual design, were aged about 18 to 90 years, and lived in 20 to 30 United States geographic areas. In the prospective study, cohorts were assigned on the basis of participant-reported clinical history obtained from a screening survey and a study questionnaire. ImmuneRACE Cohort 3 recovered participants were defined by two consecutive negative NP/OP PCR tests, healthcare professional clearance, or symptom resolution. In the prospective study, whole blood, serum and a nasopharyngeal or oropharyngeal swab were collected from each participant by mobile phlebotomists. Participants in the prospective study had the option to provide additional blood draws and questionnaires over an approximately 2-month period. Before DNA extraction, prospective study blood samples were shipped either frozen or at room temperature. Results the study describes overall, beyond this receptor: The quantity of clinical and demographic metadata differed by source and by participant and was supplied without curation.

The immunoSEQ Assay, a bias-controlled multiplex PCR, was used to amplify TCRbeta CDR3 regions from genomic DNA. In the original analysis: The number of nucleated cells in each sample was estimated from the amplification of reference gene primers within the assay. To quantify the absolute abundance of each unique TCRbeta CDR3 rearrangement, sequence reads were collapsed and filtered. Productive Simpson clonality was computed per sample as the square root of Simpson's diversity index over productive rearrangements. The immuneACCESS repertoire file appears here via TCRdb, limited to in-frame rearrangements. These files lack a portion of the clones; in checked studies, under half of the deficit traces to unresolved V genes, and the cause of the others is not known. That table supplies the V and J calls and clone size; D and trimming were determined from the DNA. Across this sample there are roughly 350,000 clones, with roughly 90% seen only once. The ten largest clones take up less than 20% of the sample.

The CDR3 contains 15 residues, cysteine and phenylalanine counted. Only CDR3 DNA is held: 45 bases, read in frame from base 1. CDR1 and CDR2 (ENHRY, SYGVKD) derive from the germline V gene. Cut back by 3 bases and 2 bases, the V and J ends lie 10 bases apart. Regarding this clone: Its specific antigen is unknown. No clone much larger than this one lies a single base away; base qualities are absent.

The rearranged chain carries TRBV10-3 and TRBJ2-2; the D gene remains uncertain. Input material: PBMCs or T cells enriched from blood (not recorded which). This clonotype was obtained from a woman in her 30s who had recovered from COVID-19. The DNA is TGTGCCATCAGTGATTGGCAGTTTAACACCGGGGAGCTGTTTTTT. Translated, it gives CAISDWQFNTGELFF.